These 25 T cell receptor beta chains were sequenced from one sample in a study of CD8 T cells in ankylosing spondylitis. TCRdb passed the 5' RACE reads through MiXCR, listing each CDR3 protein once. The data contain 180,000 or so distinct CDR3 sequences, around a tenth of them singletons. Specimen: blood, either unsorted or a sorted T cell fraction (not recorded which). These receptors all stem from a male donor with ankylosing spondylitis or in good health (not recorded which).

This clonotype was seen a few times. The rearrangement joins TRBV19 to TRBJ2-1, with D perhaps matching TRBD2 (5 bases). V dropped 3 bases and J dropped 3 bases, with 18 bases sitting between them. This CDR3 region has 17 residues. Germline CDR1 and CDR2: LNHDA and SQIVND (reference sequence). The CDR3 loop reads CASSIEGPRQFYNEQFF. Written as DNA, the CDR3 is TGTGCCAGTAGTATTGAGGGCCCTCGTCAATTCTACAATGAGCAGTTCTTC. The variable domain in full, completed from reference TRBV19 and TRBJ2-1, reads DGGITQSPKYLFRKEGQNVTLSCEQNLNHDAMYWYRQDPGQGLRLIYYSQIVNDFQKGDIAEGYSVSREKKESFPLTVTSAQKNPTAFYLCASSIEGPRQFYNEQFFGPGTRLTVL.

In its sample, this clonotype was seen many times. This chain joins TRBV7-8 and TRBJ2-1, with TRBD2 as a possible D gene (6 bases). The CDR3 loop spans 17 amino acids. V was shortened by 1 base and J by 1 base, with 14 bases between the two germline ends. Looked up from germline, CDR1 is SGHVS and CDR2 is FQNEAQ. The CDR3 sequence: CASSLGSAGLSYNEQFF. The DNA of the CDR3 is TGTGCCAGCAGCTTAGGATCGGCGGGATTGTCCTACAATGAGCAGTTCTTC. The whole variable domain, remainder taken from reference TRBV7-8 and TRBJ2-1, is GAGVSQSPRYKVAKRGQDVALRCDPISGHVSLFWYQQALGQGPEFLTYFQNEAQLDKSGLPSDRFFAERPEGSVSTLKIQRTQQEDSAVYLCASSLGSAGLSYNEQFFGPGTRLTVL.

This clonotype was counted at least ten times. The chain combines TRBV12-3 or TRBV12-4 with TRBJ2-5; D uncertain. CDR3 length equals 13 residues. Between the trimmed V and J ends, which lost 0 bases and 2 bases, there was a span of 4 bases. The CDR3 DNA sequence: TGTGCCAGCAGTTTAGCGGCACAAGAGACCCAGTACTTC. The encoded protein is CASSLAAQETQYF.

In its sample, this clonotype was seen many times. The chain uses TRBV5-5 and TRBJ2-5; D tentatively reads TRBD1 or TRBD2 (5 bases each). This CDR3 region has 14 residues. V was cut by 4 bases and J by 5 bases, with 15 bases left in between. The germline V gene encodes CDR1 SGHKS and CDR2 YYEKEE (reference sequence). The CDR3 DNA reads as TGTGCCAGCAGCGCCGGGACCCCCAGGGAGACCCAGTACTTC. Translated, it gives CASSAGTPRETQYF.

This clonotype was recorded many times. The V gene is TRBV5-1, the J gene TRBJ2-3; D may be TRBD2 (5 bases). The CDR3 runs 15 residues. The germline CDR1 and CDR2 sequences are SGHRS and YFSETQ. The V and J ends lost 2 bases and 0 bases respectively, with 10 bases between them. The CDR3 spells CASSLAVSSTDTQYF. As DNA, the CDR3 is TGCGCCAGCAGCTTAGCGGTCTCTAGCACAGATACGCAGTATTTT.

This clonotype was seen a handful of times. The chain recombines TRBV12-3 or TRBV12-4 with TRBJ2-5; 8 bases fit TRBD2. The CDR3 has 13 residues. Unmatched junction bases numbered 7, after V lost 6 bases and J lost 7 bases. The chain's CDR3 is CASSLAGVGTQYF. The CDR3 DNA follows: TGTGCCAGCAGCCTAGCGGGCGTGGGGACCCAGTACTTC.

The table lists this clonotype with many counts. This rearrangement joins TRBV24-1 to TRBJ2-1; 9 bases match TRBD1. Germline V CDR1 and CDR2: KGHDR, SFDVKD. The CDR3 spans 16 residues. V lost 5 bases, J lost 6 bases, and 10 bases stayed unmatched. CDR3 bases: TGTGCCACCAGTGGAAAACAGGGGGCACCCCCCAATGAGCAGTTCTTC. Its translation is CATSGKQGAPPNEQFF.

This clonotype showed up just a few times. V and J are TRBV20-1 and TRBJ1-4, with D perhaps matching TRBD1 (5 bases). V was pared by 0 bases and J by 6 bases, with 17 bases between. Per the germline V gene, CDR1 is DFQATT and CDR2 is SNEGSKA (reference sequence). The CDR3 runs 16 residues. The CDR3 region is CSARDPTGTVYEKLFF. DNA for the CDR3: TGCAGTGCTAGAGACCCCACCGGGACCGTATATGAAAAACTGTTTTTT.

This clonotype was observed many times. The chain uses TRBV5-1 and TRBJ2-5; weak D call: TRBD2 (5 bases). Trimming cost V 0 bases and J 4 bases, with 16 bases left between them. This CDR3 has 16 amino acids. Germline CDR1 SGHRS, CDR2 YFSETQ. CDR3 nucleotides: TGCGCCAGCAGCTTGGATAGCAGCCCGGCGGGAGAGACCCAGTACTTC. The encoded protein is CASSLDSSPAGETQYF.

Concerning this clonotype: The junction does not match germline at one end; this may be a read error. The chain has TRBV6-1 and TRBJ2-5; TRBD1 matches at 7 bases. The germline gives CDR1 MNHNS, CDR2 SASEGT. The CDR3 runs to 15 residues. The CDR3 nucleotides are TGTGCCAGCAGTCAAGACAGGGTTCGAATGGAGACCCATTACTTC. Its protein product is CASSQDRVRMETHYF.

In this sample, this clonotype turned up many times. The chain carries TRBV6-5 and TRBJ1-1, with D perhaps matching TRBD1 (5 bases). Trimming left V 2 bases short and J 0 bases short, with 19 bases between. Germline V gene lookup returns CDR1 MNHEY and CDR2 SVGAGI. There are 18 residues in the CDR3. In DNA, the CDR3 is TGTGCCAGCAGTTACACGAGAGGGACCATGGGGATGAACACTGAAGCTTTCTTT. This sequence encodes CASSYTRGTMGMNTEAFF.

The table lists this clonotype with many counts. This chain uses TRBV12-3 or TRBV12-4 with TRBJ2-1, with 9 positions matching TRBD2. The ends lost 4 bases at V and 4 bases at J; junction bases unmatched: 5. The CDR3 sequence is 15 residues long. In DNA form, the CDR3 reads TGTGCCAGCAGTTCGACTAGCGGAGGGTACAATGAGCAGTTCTTC. It yields the protein CASSSTSGGYNEQFF.

This clonotype was counted between two and nine times. The chain recombines TRBV6-5 with TRBJ2-7, with TRBD2 as a possible D gene (6 bases). The CDR3 contains 15 residues. V lost 2 bases to trimming and J lost 2 bases, with 13 bases between them. The germline V gene has CDR1 MNHEY and CDR2 SVGAGI. CDR3 in amino acids: CASSYTGDATYEQYF. CDR3 bases: TGTGCCAGCAGTTACACGGGAGATGCGACCTACGAGCAGTACTTC.

This clonotype was counted ten times or more. This chain connects TRBV29-1 to TRBJ1-3; maybe TRBD1 (6 bases). V shed 4 bases and J shed 4 bases, with 14 bases lying between them. The CDR3 is made up of 14 amino acids. Germline CDR1 reads SQVTM; CDR2 reads ANQGSEA. CDR3 amino acids: CSVVPTGSGNTIYF. CDR3 DNA sequence: TGCAGCGTTGTCCCCACAGGGTCCGGAAACACCATATATTTT. The full variable domain, with the rest looked up from reference TRBV29-1 and TRBJ1-3, is SAVISQKPSRDICQRGTSLTIQCQVDSQVTMMFWYRQQPGQSLTLIATANQGSEATYESGFVIDKFPISRPNLTFSTLTVSNMSPEDSSIYLCSVVPTGSGNTIYFGEGSWLTVV.

Ten or more counts support this clonotype. This chain links TRBV5-1 with TRBJ2-1, with D possibly TRBD2 on 8 matching bases. This CDR3 region has 17 residues. Trimming took off 6 bases at V and 0 bases at J, with 19 bases between the two ends. Germline assignment: CDR1 SGHRS and CDR2 YFSETQ. This chain's CDR3 is CASNPGGTASSYNEQFF. CDR3 bases: TGCGCCAGCAACCCGGGAGGGACAGCCTCCTCCTACAATGAGCAGTTCTTC.

Many counts were recorded for this clonotype. The chain carries TRBV10-3 and TRBJ2-1; D possibly uses TRBD1 or TRBD2 (5 bases each). Trimming shortened V by 4 bases and J by 4 bases, and 14 bases separated the two germline ends. CDR1 ENHRY and CDR2 SYGVKD come from the germline V gene. This CDR3 has 15 residues. This CDR3 reads CAISGGSGQYNEQFF. CDR3 in DNA: TGTGCCATCAGTGGGGGGTCAGGGCAGTACAATGAGCAGTTCTTC.

There are many counts of this clonotype. V and J are TRBV7-8 and TRBJ2-3, with 8 positions matching TRBD2. V was clipped by 1 base and J by 0 bases; unmatched bases: 6. The CDR3 consists of 17 residues. CDR1 and CDR2 (germline): SGHVS, FQNEAQ. CDR3 nucleotide sequence: TGTGCCAGCAGCTTAGTGAGCGGGGGAGTTAGCACAGATACGCAGTATTTT. Protein sequence: CASSLVSGGVSTDTQYF.

This clonotype has a count of ten or more. The chain recombines TRBV5-1 with TRBJ1-3, with 7 bases fitting TRBD1. The CDR3 runs to 17 residues. Trimming removed 2 bases from V and 0 bases from J; junction bases left unmatched: 8. Looked up from germline, CDR1 is SGHRS and CDR2 is YFSETQ. DNA of the CDR3: TGCGCCAGCAGCTTCGGACAGGCGGCAGTCTCTGGAAACACCATATATTTT. Amino acids: CASSFGQAAVSGNTIYF.

This clonotype was counted many times. The genes are TRBV5-1 and TRBJ2-1; D is possibly TRBD2 (6 bases). Trimming shortened V by 4 bases and J by 4 bases, and 12 bases separated the two germline ends. This CDR3 is built from 14 residues. The germline V gene encodes CDR1 SGHRS and CDR2 YFSETQ. This chain's CDR3 is CASSGGVTYNEQFF. CDR3 coding DNA: TGCGCCAGCAGCGGCGGGGTGACTTACAATGAGCAGTTCTTC.

V gene TRBV7-9 combines with J gene TRBJ2-3, with unresolved D. The CDR3 totals 14 residues. Deletions cut 2 bases from V and 4 bases from J, with 10 bases between. Per the germline V gene, CDR1 is SEHNR and CDR2 is FQNEAQ (reference sequence). The CDR3 DNA reads as TGTGCCAGCAGCTTAACAGCTCCCTCAGATACGCAGTATTTT. Translation gives CASSLTAPSDTQYF.

This clonotype was recorded many times. V gene TRBV20-1 combines with J gene TRBJ2-7; TRBD1 aligns across 9 bases. CDR1 is DFQATT and CDR2 is SNEGSKA in the germline V gene (reference sequence). The CDR3 is 14 amino acids. The trim removed 5 bases at V and 2 bases at J, leaving 7 bases unmatched. The CDR3 reads CSAGPGQGPYEQYF. CDR3 nucleotides: TGCAGTGCTGGCCCGGGACAGGGACCCTACGAGCAGTACTTC.

This clonotype was counted ten times or more. The V and J genes are TRBV4-2 and TRBJ1-4; TRBD1 matches 7 bases. The CDR3 covers 15 residues. V shed 4 bases, J shed 8 bases, and the junction held 10 bases outside the gene matches. CDR1 is LGHNA and CDR2 is YNFKEQ in the germline V gene. The CDR3 coding sequence is TGTGCCAGCAGCCTACAGACAGGGAGAGAGGAAAAACTGTTTTTT. Translating it yields CASSLQTGREEKLFF.

This chain connects TRBV20-1 to TRBJ2-1; D uncertain. The V gene's germline CDR1 is DFQATT and CDR2 SNEGSKA (reference sequence). Trimming took 0 bases from V and 8 from J, leaving 5 bases between them. CDR3 length: 11 amino acids. CDR3 nucleotides: TGCAGTGCTAGAGATCGGGATGAGCAGTTCTTC. Residues: CSARDRDEQFF.

In regard to this clonotype: A clone one base away is much larger, so this may be a read error. The V call is TRBV7-8, the J call TRBJ2-7; D is undetermined. Trimming took 6 bases from V and 6 from J, leaving 12 bases between them. Germline V gives CDR1 SGHVS, CDR2 FQNEAQ. This CDR3 is built from 12 residues. The CDR3 DNA reads as TGTGCCAGCAGGTTAAAGGGTGGCGAGCAGTACTTC. Protein product: CASRLKGGEQYF.

This clonotype was found a few times. The chain carries TRBV2 and TRBJ2-2; TRBD2 matches 13 bases. The V segment lost 6 bases and the J segment 6 bases; nucleotides outside the gene matches: 4. Germline V lookup: CDR1 SNHLY, CDR2 FYNNEI. This CDR3 contains 15 residues. The CDR3 DNA sequence: TGTGCCAGCAGGCCTACTAGCGGGGGGGCCGGGGAGCTGTTTTTT. Translating it yields CASRPTSGGAGELFF.